The 23 T cell receptor beta chains presented below share a single source sample, sequenced in a study of early T cells in non-severe SARS-CoV-2 infection. TCRdb reanalysed the 5' RACE reads using MiXCR and keeps one entry per CDR3 protein. The sample has fewer than 85,000 distinct CDR3 sequences, around a tenth seen once. Sample: whole blood. Receptors originate from an adult who was a healthcare worker with PCR-confirmed SARS-CoV-2 infection or an uninfected control (not recorded which).

The sample holds many counts of this clonotype. This rearrangement joins TRBV7-9 to TRBJ2-1; D call uncertain. CDR3 length: 13 residues. Germline assignment: CDR1 SEHNR and CDR2 FQNEAQ (reference sequence). Trimming took off 2 bases at V and 6 bases at J, with 8 bases between the two ends. The CDR3, as DNA: TGTGCCAGCAGCTTAACTAAGCCCAATGAGCAGTTCTTC. Translated, it gives CASSLTKPNEQFF.

The table lists this clonotype with a few counts. The chain is built from TRBV11-2 and TRBJ2-2, with 16 bases aligning to TRBD2. Germline CDR1 reads SGHAT; CDR2 reads FQNNGV. The V gene end was trimmed by 5 bases and the J gene end by 13 bases; junction bases not matched to a gene: 10. This CDR3 is 16 amino acids long. This chain's CDR3 is CASSEPDGTSGRGLFF. In DNA, the CDR3 is TGTGCCAGCAGCGAACCCGACGGGACTAGCGGGAGGGGGCTGTTTTTT.

This clonotype was observed many times. The genes are TRBV14 and TRBJ2-1; the match to TRBD2 covers 7 bases. Looked up from germline, CDR1 is SGHDN and CDR2 is FVKESK. Germline trimming cut 2 bases from V and 13 bases from J; bases unmatched to any gene: 11. This CDR3 is 14 amino acids long. Written as DNA, the CDR3 is TGTGCCAGCAGCCAACCCTCTAGCGGAACGAGCCAGTTCTTC. Encoded protein: CASSQPSSGTSQFF.

This clonotype was found many times. The chain links TRBV5-4 to TRBJ1-5, with TRBD1 matching over 7 bases. Germline-derived CDR1 and CDR2 are SGHNT and YYREEE (reference sequence). CDR3 length equals 15 residues. The J segment lost 7 bases and the V segment lost 1 base, leaving 8 bases of the junction unmatched. The CDR3 loop is CASSLKGAVGQPQHF. CDR3 nucleotide sequence: TGTGCCAGCAGCTTGAAGGGGGCGGTCGGCCAGCCCCAGCATTTT.

This sequence joins TRBV14 and TRBJ1-1, with D possibly TRBD1 on 6 matching bases. The CDR3 sequence is 13 residues long. Trimming took off 5 bases at V and 0 bases at J, with 7 bases between the two ends. CDR1 is SGHDN, CDR2 FVKESK, per germline. CDR3 sequence reads: CASSGQMNTEAFF. The CDR3 coding sequence is TGTGCCAGCAGCGGACAGATGAACACTGAAGCTTTCTTT.

This clonotype was observed once. The rearrangement uses TRBV2 and TRBJ2-3, with D uncertain. The V gene lost 7 bases and the J gene lost 1 base, with 9 bases spanning the gap. This CDR3 region has 13 residues. Germline V CDR1 and CDR2: SNHLY, FYNNEI. The CDR3 spells CASKWSGTDTQYF. The CDR3 DNA reads as TGTGCCAGCAAGTGGAGCGGCACAGATACGCAGTATTTT.

This clonotype was detected many times. The chain uses TRBV3-1 and TRBJ2-2, with D tentatively TRBD2 (6 bases). There are 14 residues in the CDR3. CDR1 and CDR2 from the germline V gene are LGHDT and YNNKEL (reference sequence). V lost 3 bases, J lost 3 bases, and 8 bases lay in between. For the CDR3, the DNA is TGTGCCAGCAGCCAGCGGGAACACACCGGGGAGCTGTTTTTT. This gives the protein CASSQREHTGELFF.

The chain uses TRBV6-1 and TRBJ1-6; D perhaps matches TRBD1 (5 bases). V was trimmed by 6 bases and J by 0 bases, leaving 15 bases between them. CDR1 and CDR2 from the germline V gene are MNHNS and SASEGT. The CDR3 is made up of 17 amino acids. The DNA of the CDR3 is TGTGCCAGCAGCGCGCCGGGACGTAGCTCCTATAATTCACCCCTCCACTTT. Residues: CASSAPGRSSYNSPLHF.

This clonotype was observed a handful of times. The chain uses TRBV24-1 and TRBJ2-1; D is perhaps TRBD1 (5 bases). In germline, CDR1 is KGHDR, CDR2 SFDVKD. With 2 bases removed from V and 10 bases from J, the gap between germline ends came to 11 bases. There are 13 residues in the CDR3. CDR3 amino acids: CATSDSGPREQFF. CDR3 coding DNA: TGTGCCACCAGTGATTCAGGGCCGAGAGAGCAGTTCTTC.

There are a few counts of this clonotype. The chain is built from TRBV20-1 and TRBJ1-6; D is undetermined. This CDR3 has 13 residues. The V and J ends lost 3 bases and 10 bases respectively, with 13 bases between them. CDR1 DFQATT and CDR2 SNEGSKA come from the germline V gene (reference sequence). In DNA form, the CDR3 reads TGCAGTGCTAGTGAGGGAAGCAACTCACCCCTCCACTTT. Translation: CSASEGSNSPLHF.

With respect to this clonotype: Germline and junction disagree at one end, which may indicate a read error. This chain uses TRBV28 with TRBJ1-6; 7 nucleotides agree with TRBD1. The germline V gene has CDR1 MDHEN and CDR2 SYDVKM. The CDR3 spans 14 residues. The CDR3 DNA reads as TGTGCCAGCAGAGTCGGACAGGCGAATTCACCCCTCCATTTT. It is translated as CASRVGQANSPLHF. Together with reference TRBV28 and TRBJ1-6, the CDR3 gives the full variable domain: DVKVTQSSRYLVKRTGEKVFLECVQDMDHENMFWYRQDPGLGLRLIYFSYDVKMKEKGDIPEGYSVSREKKERFSLILESASTNQTSMYLCASRVGQANSPLHFGNGTRLTVT.

The chain links TRBV28 to TRBJ1-2, with 9 bases that match TRBD1. Trimming removed 11 bases from V and 5 bases from J; junction bases left unmatched: 6. The length of the CDR3 is 12 residues. Germline values: CDR1 MDHEN, CDR2 SYDVKM. The CDR3 protein is CAGGQGGYGYTF. The CDR3 DNA reads as TGTGCCGGGGGACAGGGAGGATATGGCTACACCTTC.

This chain connects TRBV3-1 to TRBJ2-7; maybe TRBD2 (6 bases). The germline CDR1 and CDR2 sequences are LGHDT and YNNKEL (reference sequence). V was cut by 5 bases and J by 1 base, with 9 bases left in between. The CDR3 is made up of 13 amino acids. CDR3 amino acids: CASSGTFSYEQYF. In DNA form, the CDR3 reads TGTGCCAGCAGCGGGACTTTTTCCTACGAGCAGTACTTC.

The sample holds many counts of this clonotype. J is TRBJ2-5 and V is TRBV14, with D possibly being TRBD1 or TRBD2 (5 bases each). The length of the CDR3 is 14 residues. Trimming left V 4 bases short and J 5 bases short, with 14 bases between. Germline CDR1 and CDR2: SGHDN and FVKESK. This CDR3 is CASSPLRDGETQYF. In nucleotides, the CDR3 is TGTGCCAGCAGCCCCCTCCGGGACGGCGAGACCCAGTACTTC.

This clonotype showed up many times. The chain carries TRBV3-1 and TRBJ2-3; perhaps TRBD2 as D (6 bases). Looked up from germline, CDR1 is LGHDT and CDR2 is YNNKEL (reference sequence). The CDR3 has 15 residues. Trimming removed 0 bases from V and 5 bases from J, with 12 bases in between. CDR3 loop: CASSQDWGVRDTQYF. The DNA for the CDR3 is TGTGCCAGCAGCCAAGATTGGGGGGTTCGAGATACGCAGTATTTT.

The chain links TRBV3-1 to TRBJ2-1; the match to TRBD2 covers 7 bases. Losses at the gene ends were 1 base for V and 11 bases for J; bases not matched to a gene: 11. CDR1 and CDR2 (germline): LGHDT, YNNKEL (reference sequence). This CDR3 has 15 amino acids. CDR3 coding DNA: TGTGCCAGCAGCCAAGGAACTTCTACGACTAGCCAGCAGTTCTTC. Encoded protein: CASSQGTSTTSQQFF.

This clonotype was counted only a few times. The V call is TRBV29-1, the J call TRBJ2-3, with D perhaps matching TRBD1 or TRBD2 (5 bases each). The CDR3 spans 10 residues. The V gene's germline CDR1 is SQVTM and CDR2 ANQGSEA. Here the CDR3 DNA reads TGCAACGGGGACGCAGATACGCAGTATTTT. Amino acids: CNGDADTQYF.

The sample holds many counts of this clonotype. The chain joins TRBV4-2 to TRBJ2-7; possible D gene TRBD2, 5 bases. The CDR3 sequence is 16 residues long. Trimming pared 5 bases from V and 0 bases from J, leaving 17 bases between. Germline assignment: CDR1 LGHNA and CDR2 YNFKEQ. CDR3 nucleotides: TGTGCCAGCAGCTCCCAGGTTTCCGGGGACTCCTACGAGCAGTACTTC. Its protein product is CASSSQVSGDSYEQYF.

The CDR3 DNA follows: TGTGCCAGCAGTTTAGCCGCCCCAGGGACAGGGAGGAACATTCAGTACTTC. Its protein is CASSLAAPGTGRNIQYF. V usage is TRBV28 and J usage is TRBJ2-4; TRBD1 aligns across 9 bases. Germline V gene sequence: CDR1 MDHEN, CDR2 SYDVKM. V dropped 2 bases and J dropped 7; count of bases not matched to a gene: 12. The CDR3 has 17 residues. Based on the CDR3 plus reference TRBV28 and TRBJ2-4, the full variable domain is DVKVTQSSRYLVKRTGEKVFLECVQDMDHENMFWYRQDPGLGLRLIYFSYDVKMKEKGDIPEGYSVSREKKERFSLILESASTNQTSMYLCASSLAAPGTGRNIQYFGAGTRLSVL.

This clonotype came up a few times. The genes are TRBV7-9 and TRBJ2-3; 7 nucleotides match TRBD1. The germline CDR1 and CDR2 sequences are SEHNR and FQNEAQ (reference sequence). V lost 5 bases, J lost 2 bases, and 7 bases stayed unmatched. CDR3 size: 15 residues. CDR3 amino acids: CASSPRGQITDTQYF. The CDR3 bases are TGTGCCAGCAGCCCACGGGGACAGATCACAGATACGCAGTATTTT.

There are many counts of this clonotype. The chain joins TRBV24-1 to TRBJ2-5; the match to TRBD1 covers 9 bases. J lost 1 base, V lost 3 bases, and 8 bases had no gene match. This CDR3 has 17 amino acids. Germline V gene lookup returns CDR1 KGHDR and CDR2 SFDVKD. The DNA of the CDR3 is TGTGCCACCAGTGATCCCACAGGGGGCTCGGCCCAAGAGACCCAGTACTTC. Translation gives CATSDPTGGSAQETQYF.

This clonotype was found many times. V is TRBV5-1 and J is TRBJ1-1; no definite D call. Germline V gene sequence: CDR1 SGHRS, CDR2 YFSETQ. This CDR3 region has 12 residues. V was cut by 5 bases and J by 1 base, with 6 bases left in between. The CDR3 is CASRWQNTEAFF. The CDR3 DNA is TGCGCCAGCAGGTGGCAGAACACTGAAGCTTTCTTT.

The chain combines TRBV12-3 or TRBV12-4 with TRBJ1-3; D is ambiguous. The V end was cut by 2 bases, the J end by 4 bases, with 3 bases between. This CDR3 comprises 12 residues. CDR3 in amino acids: CASSLTGNTIYF. The CDR3 DNA is TGTGCCAGCAGTTTAACCGGAAACACCATATATTTT.